These T cell receptor beta chains were read from a single sample in a study of T cell changes during pregnancy in multiple sclerosis. Method: immunoSEQ multiplex PCR; TCRdb's copy keeps in-frame clones and lacks some. Of around 100,000 clones in the sample, around 92% were seen once. The sample here was peripheral blood, taken after pregnancy. These receptors were taken from a female donor with multiple sclerosis, enrolled in a pregnancy study. CDR3s leave out the opening cysteine and the closing phenylalanine or tryptophan. A D gene is named only where the DNA matches it firmly.

CDR3aa: ASSKQAGSSSYEQY
v_gene: TRBV7-2
d_gene: NA
len: 14
j_gene: TRBJ2-7

CDR3aa: SVVTPRGLNYGYT
v_gene: TRBV29-1
d_gene: NA
len: 13
j_gene: TRBJ1-2

CDR3aa: ASSSYPGTHRNSNEKLF
v_gene: TRBV27
d_gene: NA
len: 17
j_gene: TRBJ1-4

CDR3aa: ASSKMGLSNQPQH
v_gene: TRBV19
d_gene: NA
len: 13
j_gene: TRBJ1-5

CDR3aa: ASGLQGGYGYT
v_gene: TRBV12-5
d_gene: NA
len: 11
j_gene: TRBJ1-2

CDR3aa: ASSSGRGLNYGYT
v_gene: TRBV5-4
d_gene: NA
len: 13
j_gene: TRBJ1-2

CDR3aa: ASSFAGAGGDTQY
v_gene: TRBV9
d_gene: TRBD2
len: 13
j_gene: TRBJ2-3

CDR3aa: ASRRQGANQPQH
v_gene: TRBV6-5
d_gene: TRBD1
len: 12
j_gene: TRBJ1-5

CDR3aa: ASGRWDNEQF
v_gene: TRBV28
d_gene: NA
len: 10
j_gene: TRBJ2-1

CDR3aa: ASSVRPGPEQF
v_gene: TRBV9
d_gene: NA
len: 11
j_gene: TRBJ2-1

CDR3aa: AWSGQILTEAF
v_gene: TRBV30
d_gene: NA
len: 11
j_gene: TRBJ1-1

CDR3aa: ASSLDSGSRYNEQF
v_gene: TRBV5-1
d_gene: TRBD2
len: 14
j_gene: TRBJ2-1

CDR3aa: ASSAQTGFTGNEQF
v_gene: TRBV27
d_gene: TRBD1
len: 14
j_gene: TRBJ2-1

CDR3aa: ASSEGLAGGLGQF
v_gene: TRBV11-1
d_gene: TRBD2
len: 13
j_gene: TRBJ2-1

CDR3aa: ASSLDTRRETQY
v_gene: TRBV7-7
d_gene: NA
len: 12
j_gene: TRBJ2-5

CDR3aa: ASGAYRNSPLH
v_gene: TRBV28
d_gene: NA
len: 11
j_gene: TRBJ1-6

CDR3aa: ASNRPSGGAGYEQF
v_gene: TRBV27
d_gene: TRBD2
len: 14
j_gene: TRBJ2-1

CDR3aa: SAPRENEAF
v_gene: TRBV20-1
d_gene: NA
len: 9
j_gene: TRBJ1-1

CDR3aa: AWSVTGRRGYT
v_gene: TRBV30
d_gene: NA
len: 11
j_gene: TRBJ1-2

CDR3aa: ASGISGNEQF
v_gene: TRBV9
d_gene: NA
len: 10
j_gene: TRBJ2-1

CDR3aa: ASSRDTGQGGQPQH
v_gene: TRBV7-9
d_gene: TRBD1
len: 14
j_gene: TRBJ1-5

CDR3aa: ASSVRDSVGYT
v_gene: TRBV6-1
d_gene: TRBD1
len: 11
j_gene: TRBJ1-2

CDR3aa: ASSTVIRETQY
v_gene: TRBV6-1
d_gene: NA
len: 11
j_gene: TRBJ2-5